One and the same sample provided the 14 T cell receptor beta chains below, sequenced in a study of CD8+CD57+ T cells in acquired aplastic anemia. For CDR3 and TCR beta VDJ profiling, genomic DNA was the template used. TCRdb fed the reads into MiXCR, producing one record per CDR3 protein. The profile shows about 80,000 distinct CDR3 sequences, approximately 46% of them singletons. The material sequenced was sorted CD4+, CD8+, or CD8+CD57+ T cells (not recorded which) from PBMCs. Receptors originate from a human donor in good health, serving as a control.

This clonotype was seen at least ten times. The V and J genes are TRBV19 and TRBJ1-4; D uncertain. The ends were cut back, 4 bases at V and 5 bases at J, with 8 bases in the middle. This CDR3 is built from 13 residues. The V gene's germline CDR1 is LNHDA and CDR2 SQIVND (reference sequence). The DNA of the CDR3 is TGTGCCAGTAGTAAGTCGGCGAATGAAAAACTGTTTTTT. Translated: CASSKSANEKLFF.

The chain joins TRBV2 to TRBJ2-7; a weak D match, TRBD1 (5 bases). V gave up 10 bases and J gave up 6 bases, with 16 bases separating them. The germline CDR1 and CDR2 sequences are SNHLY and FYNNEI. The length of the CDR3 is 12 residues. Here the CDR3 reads CATSAGLFEQYF. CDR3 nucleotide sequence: TGTGCCACTTCTGCAGGGCTGTTCGAGCAGTACTTC. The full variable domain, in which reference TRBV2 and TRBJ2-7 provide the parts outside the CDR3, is EPEVTQTPSHQVTQMGQEVILRCVPISNHLYFYWYRQILGQKVEFLVSFYNNEISEKSEIFDDQFSVERPDGSNFTLKIRSTKLEDSAMYFCATSAGLFEQYFGPGTRLTVT.

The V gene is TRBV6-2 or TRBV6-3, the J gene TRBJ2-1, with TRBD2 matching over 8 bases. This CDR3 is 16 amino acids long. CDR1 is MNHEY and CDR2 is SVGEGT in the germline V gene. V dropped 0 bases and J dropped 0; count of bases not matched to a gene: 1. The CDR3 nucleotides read TGTGCCAGCAGTTACTCGAGCGGGAGCTCCTACAATGAGCAGTTCTTC. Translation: CASSYSSGSSYNEQFF.

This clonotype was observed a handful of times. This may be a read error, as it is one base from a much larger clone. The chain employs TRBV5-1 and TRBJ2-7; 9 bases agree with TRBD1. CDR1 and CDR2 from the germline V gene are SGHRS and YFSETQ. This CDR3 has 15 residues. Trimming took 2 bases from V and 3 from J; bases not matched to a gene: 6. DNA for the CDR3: TGCGCCAGCAGCTTCAGGACAGGGGCAAACTACGAGCAGTACTTC. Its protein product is CASSFRTGANYEQYF.

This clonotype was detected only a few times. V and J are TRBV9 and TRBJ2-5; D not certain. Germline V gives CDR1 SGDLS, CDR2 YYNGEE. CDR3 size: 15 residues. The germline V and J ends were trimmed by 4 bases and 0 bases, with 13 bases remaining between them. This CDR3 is CASSPRTEYQETQYF. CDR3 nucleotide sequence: TGTGCCAGCAGCCCCCGGACGGAGTACCAAGAGACCCAGTACTTC.

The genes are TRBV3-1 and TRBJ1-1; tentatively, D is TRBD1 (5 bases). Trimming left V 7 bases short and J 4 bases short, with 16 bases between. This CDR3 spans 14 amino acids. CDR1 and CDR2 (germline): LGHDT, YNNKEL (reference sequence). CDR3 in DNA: TGTGCCAGCAACTCAGAGGGGCTGGGCACTGAAGCTTTCTTT. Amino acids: CASNSEGLGTEAFF. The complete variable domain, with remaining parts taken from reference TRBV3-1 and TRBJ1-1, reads DTAVSQTPKYLVTQMGNDKSIKCEQNLGHDTMYWYKQDSKKFLKIMFSYNNKELIINETVPNRFSPKSPDKAHLNLHINSLELGDSAVYFCASNSEGLGTEAFFGQGTRLTVV.

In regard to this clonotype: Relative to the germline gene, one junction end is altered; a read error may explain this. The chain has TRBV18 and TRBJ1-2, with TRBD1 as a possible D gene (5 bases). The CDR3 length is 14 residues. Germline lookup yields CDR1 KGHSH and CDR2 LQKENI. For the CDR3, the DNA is TGTGCCAGCTTACCACCCGGGGCTGGCTATGGCTACACCTTC. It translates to CASLPPGAGYGYTF.

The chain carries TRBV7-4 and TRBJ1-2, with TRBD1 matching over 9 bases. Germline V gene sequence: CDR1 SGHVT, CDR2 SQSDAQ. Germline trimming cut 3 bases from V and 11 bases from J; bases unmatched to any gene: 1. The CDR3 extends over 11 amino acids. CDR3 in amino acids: CASSFGTGYTF. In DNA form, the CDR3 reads TGTGCCAGCAGCTTCGGGACAGGGTACACCTTC.

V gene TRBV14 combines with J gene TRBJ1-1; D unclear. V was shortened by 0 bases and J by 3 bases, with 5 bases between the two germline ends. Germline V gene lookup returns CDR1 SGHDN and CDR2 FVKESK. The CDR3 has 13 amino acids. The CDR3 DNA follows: TGTGCCAGCAGCCAAGATTTCCACACTGAAGCTTTCTTT. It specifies CASSQDFHTEAFF.

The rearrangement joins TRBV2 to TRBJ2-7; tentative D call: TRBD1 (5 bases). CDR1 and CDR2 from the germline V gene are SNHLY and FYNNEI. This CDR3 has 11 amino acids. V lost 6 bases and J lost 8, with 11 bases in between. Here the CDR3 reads CASSATGKQYF. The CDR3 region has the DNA TGTGCCAGCAGCGCAACAGGCAAGCAGTACTTC.

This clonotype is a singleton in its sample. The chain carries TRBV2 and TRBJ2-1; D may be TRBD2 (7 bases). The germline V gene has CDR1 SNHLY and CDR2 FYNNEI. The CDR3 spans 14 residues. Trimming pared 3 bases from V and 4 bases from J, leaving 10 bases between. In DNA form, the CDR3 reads TGTGCCAGCAGTGAGGGGAGGGGGTACAATGAGCAGTTCTTC. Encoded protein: CASSEGRGYNEQFF.

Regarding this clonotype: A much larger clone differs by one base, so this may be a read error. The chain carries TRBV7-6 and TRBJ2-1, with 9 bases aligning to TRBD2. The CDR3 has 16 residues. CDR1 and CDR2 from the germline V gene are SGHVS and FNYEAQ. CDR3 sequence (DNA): TGTGCCAGCAGCTTGGGCGGGGGGGAATCCTACAGTGAGCAGTTCTTC. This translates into CASSLGGGESYSEQFF.

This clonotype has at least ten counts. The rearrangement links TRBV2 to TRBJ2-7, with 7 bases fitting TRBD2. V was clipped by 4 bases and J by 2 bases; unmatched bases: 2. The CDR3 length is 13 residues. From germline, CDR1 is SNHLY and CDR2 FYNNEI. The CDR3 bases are TGTGCCAGCAGTGTTGGGGGGGCCTACGAGCAGTACTTC. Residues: CASSVGGAYEQYF.

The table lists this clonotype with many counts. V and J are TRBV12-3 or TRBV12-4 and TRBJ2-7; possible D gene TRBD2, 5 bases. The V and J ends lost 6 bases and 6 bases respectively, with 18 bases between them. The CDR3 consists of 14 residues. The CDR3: CASSRQRTFTEQYF. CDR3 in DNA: TGTGCCAGCAGCCGGCAAAGGACTTTCACCGAGCAGTACTTC.